The clone carrying this T cell receptor (beta chain) was counted many times. The sample is drawn from a study of breast tumors, draining lymph nodes, adjacent tissues. Breast cancer patients provided tissue from their axillary draining lymph nodes. TCRdb reprocessed the multiplex PCR reads via MiXCR and lists one record per CDR3 protein. The repertoire has 80,000 to 130,000 distinct CDR3 sequences, roughly 20% of them found once; the top ten carry less than 1.5%. This sequence originates from a female donor with breast cancer. Some clones in this sample may be carry-over from other donors' samples. Material: axillary lymph node tissue.

CDR3 residues: CASSSTGGRAYEQYF. As DNA, the CDR3 is TGTGCCAGCAGTTCGACAGGGGGGAGAGCCTACGAGCAGTACTTC. This chain uses TRBV27 with TRBJ2-7; 9 nucleotides match TRBD1. The CDR3 has 15 amino acids. Looked up from germline, CDR1 is MNHEY and CDR2 is SMNVEV (reference sequence). V shed 4 bases, J shed 2 bases, and the junction held 6 bases outside the gene matches.